This T cell receptor beta chain was sequenced in a study of blood T cell repertoires in COVID-19. Study at large: Acute and convalescent COVID-19 specimens originated in the United States, Italy and Spain. From T cells, B-cell-depleted T cells, or PBMCs came the material, which was cDNA or gDNA.

This CDR3 is built from 13 residues. V gave up 8 bases and J gave up 7 bases, with 13 bases separating them. Germline values: CDR1 SGHRS, CDR2 YFSETQ. Original analysis: Amplification with reference gene primers provided the estimates of nucleated cell counts. The table came from immunoSEQ multiplex PCR; TCRdb's copy has only in-frame clones and leaves some out. That table is the source of V, J and clone size, and D and trimming were worked out from the DNA. This table has approximately 91,000 clones, approximately 80% appearing once. The rearrangement joins TRBV5-1 to TRBJ1-6; D uncertain. The sequencing input was peripheral blood. The receptor was isolated from a man aged 65 to 85 with acute or convalescent COVID-19. The chain's CDR3 is CASGEGENSPLHF. CDR3 bases: TGCGCCAGTGGTGAGGGAGAGAATTCACCCCTCCACTTT.